A selection of T cell receptor beta chains follows, all from one sample in a study of tumor-infiltrating lymphocytes in localized non-small cell lung cancer. Clones were sequenced by immunoSEQ multiplex PCR, and TCRdb holds only the in-frame ones, with some missing. The sample contains about 14,000 clones, roughly 70% of which appear only once. The source material was lung tumor tissue. All receptors derive from a human donor with non-small cell lung cancer. Each CDR3 is given with its conserved first and last residue. The D gene is left open where the match is weak.

d_call j_call v_call cdr3_aa
- TRBJ2-2 TRBV7-9 CASSPGETENTGELFF
TRBD1 TRBJ1-3 TRBV5-1 CASSYGTTGGMRNTIYF
- - TRBV5-1 CASRFEQYF
TRBD1 TRBJ1-1 TRBV15 CATVDRARTEAFF
TRBD1 TRBJ2-5 TRBV27 CASSHRGGETQYF
TRBD1 TRBJ1-1 TRBV7-6 CASSSTTGGVNTEAFF
- TRBJ2-3 TRBV18 CASTLNTDTQYF
TRBD1 TRBJ1-1 TRBV27 CASSSAQGDTEAFF
TRBD1 TRBJ2-6 TRBV6-6 CASTPTGHSGANVLTF
TRBD1 TRBJ1-5 TRBV9 CASSVGAGGVNQPQHF
- TRBJ2-7 TRBV27 CASSTIHEQYF
- TRBJ1-6 TRBV15 CATSRGRGGGGDISPLHF
- TRBJ2-7 TRBV23-1 CASSQSRGFCYEQYF
TRBD2 TRBJ2-2 TRBV5-1 CASSYGTKNTGELFF
TRBD2 TRBJ2-1 TRBV18 CASSALGGDINEQFF
TRBD2 TRBJ2-5 TRBV7-2 CASSLAGGGETQYF
- TRBJ1-2 TRBV11-2 CASSRDGDYGYTF
- TRBJ2-1 TRBV6-5 CASRTNRGLNNEQFF
TRBD1 TRBJ2-5 TRBV5-4 CASSLAGRGQETQYF
TRBD1 TRBJ1-1 TRBV19 CASSGRQGAGTEAFF
- TRBJ2-5 TRBV9 CASSVGQSETQYF
TRBD1 TRBJ2-7 TRBV5-1 CASSTGQAKWEQYF
- TRBJ1-5 TRBV10-2 CASSAGNQPQHF
- TRBJ1-1 TRBV6-1 CAILGRMNTEAFF
TRBD1 TRBJ1-1 TRBV2 CASSPTGGNTETFF
TRBD2 TRBJ2-5 TRBV5-1 CASSQYGTSGAETQYF
- TRBJ2-1 TRBV28 CASRPDSNNEQFF
TRBD2 TRBJ2-7 TRBV30 CAWSVLAGGEQYF
TRBD2 TRBJ2-7 TRBV5-3 CARSFTSGGIYEQYF
- TRBJ2-7 TRBV21-1 CASNLIGYF
- TRBJ1-1 TRBV11-2 CASLVIDRMNTEAFF
TRBD1 TRBJ1-6 TRBV18 CASSLWAGGPSYNSPLHF
- TRBJ2-1 TRBV7-8 CASSFDDGGGPSLYNEQFF
- TRBJ2-5 TRBV6-1 CASNQETQYF
- TRBJ2-5 TRBV10-3 CAISEREETQYF
- TRBJ1-2 TRBV25-1 CASSLGTNYGYTF
TRBD1 TRBJ1-5 TRBV6-6 CASSFLGQGRNQPQHF
- TRBJ2-7 TRBV6-5 CASNPRGAGSYEQYF
TRBD2 TRBJ2-1 TRBV18 CASSVSGTSYNEQFF
- TRBJ2-1 TRBV18 CASSPPSSGNEQFF
- TRBJ2-4 TRBV28 CASSRGPAKIQYF
- TRBJ2-5 TRBV6-6 CASTPGPPGYQETQYF
- TRBJ1-5 TRBV29-1 CSVGGSWDSNQPQHF
- TRBJ2-3 TRBV7-6 CASSLQLGTDTQYF
- TRBJ2-7 TRBV2 CASTRPPSYEQYF
- TRBJ2-5 TRBV28 CASSLKETQYF
TRBD1 TRBJ2-7 TRBV29-1 CSVPGQGAYEQYF
- TRBJ1-5 TRBV10-3 CAISDGYSNQPQHF
- TRBJ2-1 TRBV10-3 CAISEREGAADNEQFF
TRBD2 TRBJ2-1 TRBV7-2 CASSFKAGGGNEQFF
TRBD1 TRBJ1-1 TRBV7-9 CASSLRGVEAFF
TRBD2 TRBJ2-2 TRBV7-7 CASSPRLAGAEIGRTGELFF
TRBD1 TRBJ1-4 TRBV5-6 CASIRQGTDEKLFF
- TRBJ2-3 TRBV5-4 CASSLGGGRADTQYF